The next 14 T cell receptor beta chains were all read from a single sample in a study of blood T cell repertoires in COVID-19. Sequencing used immunoSEQ multiplex PCR; TCRdb keeps in-frame clones, though not all of them. The data contain some 29,000 clones, 89% of them singletons. The specimen was peripheral blood. The receptor source for this set is a human donor in a cohort sampled during active COVID-19.

This chain links TRBV4-1 with TRBJ2-1; D perhaps matches TRBD2 (6 bases). V lost 2 bases, J lost 3 bases, and 11 bases lay in between. Germline CDR1 and CDR2: MGHRA and YSYEKL. The CDR3 length is 15 residues. The CDR3 sequence is CASSQRETSYNEQFF. The CDR3 DNA reads TGCGCCAGCAGCCAACGTGAGACTAGCTACAATGAGCAGTTCTTC.

The J gene is TRBJ2-3, the V gene TRBV19; 12 bases match TRBD1. CDR3 size: 18 residues. J was trimmed by 2 bases and V by 4 bases; bases with no gene match: 10. Germline-derived CDR1 and CDR2 are LNHDA and SQIVND (reference sequence). Here the CDR3 reads CASSKGQGAALYTDTQYF. DNA of the CDR3: TGTGCCAGTAGTAAGGGACAGGGGGCTGCCTTATACACAGATACGCAGTATTTT.

The chain links TRBV5-4 to TRBJ1-2; 8 bases line up with TRBD1. Germline V gives CDR1 SGHNT, CDR2 YYREEE (reference sequence). CDR3 length equals 15 residues. V dropped 4 bases and J dropped 7; count of bases not matched to a gene: 12. The CDR3 DNA follows: TGTGCCAGCAGCCCGGCGATGGGACAGGAGTTTGGCTACACCTTC. The encoded protein is CASSPAMGQEFGYTF.

The chain employs TRBV5-4 and TRBJ2-3, with D maybe TRBD2 (6 bases). The germline gives CDR1 SGHNT, CDR2 YYREEE (reference sequence). Trimming shortened V by 3 bases and J by 5 bases, and 19 bases separated the two germline ends. There are 16 residues in the CDR3. The CDR3 DNA reads as TGTGCCAGCAGCTATATGACTAGTTCGGTCGGAGATACGCAGTATTTT. Protein product: CASSYMTSSVGDTQYF.

This chain uses TRBV3-1 (or the pseudogene TRBV3-2) with TRBJ1-1, with TRBD1 identical over 8 bases. J gave up 8 bases and V 2 bases, and 13 bases lay outside the gene matches. The CDR3 has 16 residues. Per the germline V gene, CDR1 is LGHDT and CDR2 is YNNKEL (reference sequence). CDR3 loop: CASSQIPGQATREAFF. The CDR3, as DNA: TGTGCCAGCAGCCAAATTCCGGGACAGGCGACCCGAGAAGCTTTCTTT.

CDR3 in amino acids: CASSQNTGELFF. The CDR3 DNA reads TGTGCCAGCAGTCAGAACACCGGGGAGCTGTTTTTT. The chain links TRBV6-5 to TRBJ2-2; no clear D gene. Germline loops: CDR1 MNHEY, CDR2 SVGAGI. The CDR3 contains 12 residues. V was shortened by 5 bases and J by 1 base, with 2 bases between the two germline ends.

The chain links TRBV3-1 (or the pseudogene TRBV3-2) to TRBJ2-5; 10 bases align to TRBD1. J lost 3 bases, V lost 0 bases, and 7 bases had no gene match. Germline CDR1 and CDR2: LGHDT and YNNKEL (reference sequence). The CDR3 sequence is 17 residues long. The CDR3 DNA follows: TGTGCCAGCAGCCAAGAGTTGGGGGGACAGGGGAAAGAGACCCAGTACTTC. Amino acids: CASSQELGGQGKETQYF.

The chain recombines TRBV9 with TRBJ2-1, with TRBD2 matching 9 bases. Losses at the gene ends were 4 bases for V and 3 bases for J; bases not matched to a gene: 8. Per the germline V gene, CDR1 is SGDLS and CDR2 is YYNGEE. CDR3 length: 16 residues. The CDR3 region has the DNA TGTGCCAGCAGCCAAGTAGGCGGGGGGGTCTACAATGAGCAGTTCTTC. It yields the protein CASSQVGGGVYNEQFF.

CDR3 nucleotide sequence: TGTGCCAGCAGTGAACCCCCGGGTCCAGGGAATTCACCCCTCCACTTT. It is translated as CASSEPPGPGNSPLHF. The rearrangement uses TRBV6-1 and TRBJ1-6; D perhaps matches TRBD1 (5 bases). CDR3 length equals 16 residues. The V and J ends lost 2 bases and 7 bases respectively, with 15 bases between them. Germline CDR1 is MNHNS and CDR2 is SASEGT.

V is TRBV7-3 and J is TRBJ1-1, with 7 nucleotides matching TRBD1. This CDR3 spans 14 amino acids. Germline CDR1 reads SGHTA; CDR2 reads FQGTGA. Trimming took 5 bases from V and 1 from J; bases not matched to a gene: 4. The CDR3 here is CASSEGQPNTEAFF. CDR3 nucleotide sequence: TGTGCCAGCAGCGAGGGACAGCCGAACACTGAAGCTTTCTTT.

The V and J genes are TRBV6-6 and TRBJ1-1; D ambiguous. Germline CDR1 is MNHNY and CDR2 is SVGAGI (reference sequence). The CDR3 loop spans 13 amino acids. Trimming took off 0 bases at V and 7 bases at J, with 9 bases between the two ends. The chain's CDR3 is CASSYSIEDEAFF. The CDR3 DNA reads TGTGCCAGCAGTTACTCGATCGAGGATGAAGCTTTCTTT.

The chain is built from TRBV7-9 and TRBJ2-7; weak D call: TRBD1 (5 bases). Per the germline V gene, CDR1 is SEHNR and CDR2 is FQNEAQ (reference sequence). V dropped 0 bases and J dropped 5 bases, with 11 bases sitting between them. The CDR3 is 14 residues long. CDR3 region: CASSLAQGVNEQYF. The CDR3 DNA reads as TGTGCCAGCAGCTTAGCTCAGGGTGTCAACGAGCAGTACTTC. Filled out from reference TRBV7-9 and TRBJ2-7, the complete variable domain reads DTGVSQNPRHKITKRGQNVTFRCDPISEHNRLYWYRQTLGQGPEFLTYFQNEAQLEKSRLLSDRFSAERPKGSFSTLEIQRTEQGDSAMYLCASSLAQGVNEQYFGPGTRLTVT.

The chain carries TRBV5-1 and TRBJ2-5; TRBD2 matches 12 bases. Germline assignment: CDR1 SGHRS and CDR2 YFSETQ. This CDR3 is 16 amino acids long. The V gene end was trimmed by 4 bases and the J gene end by 4 bases; junction bases not matched to a gene: 8. The CDR3 spells CASSQLLAGGLETQYF. The DNA for the CDR3 is TGCGCCAGCAGCCAACTACTAGCGGGGGGCTTAGAGACCCAGTACTTC.

The chain uses TRBV2 and TRBJ2-5; 10 bases are a match to TRBD2. Germline assignment: CDR1 SNHLY and CDR2 FYNNEI. With V trimmed by 6 bases and J by 5 bases, 30 bases remained unmatched. This CDR3 is built from 22 residues. This CDR3 reads CASSPLGLAGGSRALPKETQYF. CDR3 DNA sequence: TGTGCCAGCAGCCCCCTCGGATTAGCGGGGGGAAGTAGGGCCCTCCCCAAGGAGACCCAGTACTTC.